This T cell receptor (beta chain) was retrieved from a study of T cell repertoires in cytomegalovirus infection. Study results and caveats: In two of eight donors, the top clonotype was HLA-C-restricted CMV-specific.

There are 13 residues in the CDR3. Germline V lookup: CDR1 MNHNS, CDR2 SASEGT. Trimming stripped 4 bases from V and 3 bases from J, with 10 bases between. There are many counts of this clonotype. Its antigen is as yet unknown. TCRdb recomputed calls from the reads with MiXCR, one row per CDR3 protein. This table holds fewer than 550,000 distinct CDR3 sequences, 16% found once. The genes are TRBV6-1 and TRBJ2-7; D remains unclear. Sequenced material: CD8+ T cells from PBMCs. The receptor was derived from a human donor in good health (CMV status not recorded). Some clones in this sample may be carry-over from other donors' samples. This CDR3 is CASSVFQNYEQYF. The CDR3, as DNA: TGTGCCAGCAGTGTCTTTCAGAACTACGAGCAGTACTTC.